This T cell receptor beta chain was captured by sequencing in a study of T cells expressing NK-cell markers. Study-level information: Sorted CD3+CD56+NKG2C+, CD3+CD56+NKG2C- and CD3+CD56-NKG2C+ T cells supplied TCR beta repertoires. Among eight sequenced donors, seven carried HCMV seropositivity while one was seronegative.

Germline V lookup: CDR1 DFQATT, CDR2 SNEGSKA (reference sequence). This CDR3 has 12 amino acids. Study findings and constraints: The study left the HCMV specificity of expanded NKG2C+ T cell clones unresolved.

TCRdb reprocessed the 5' RACE reads and reports one entry per CDR3 protein, with no DNA. The sample totals about 390,000 distinct CDR3 sequences. On this clonotype itself: Its specificity is not known.

The source of this sequence is a woman aged 45-65 years in good health. The V gene is TRBV20-1, the J gene TRBJ2-1. Sequencing used blood T cells: a sorted CD56 or NKG2C T cell subset, CD4+ or CD8+ T cells, or bulk PBMC T cells (not recorded which). CDR3 residues: CSALKDYNEQFF.